The rows below give T cell receptor beta chains drawn from one sample of a study of post-analysis software for immune sequencing data. A single record per CDR3 protein comes from TCRdb applying MiXCR to the PCR reads. The table lists roughly 670,000 distinct CDR3 sequences, approximately 59% of them singletons. The sample was blood. Receptors were obtained from a girl aged 2 to 10 with multiple sclerosis. Each CDR3 is given with its conserved first and last residue. The D gene is left open where the match is weak. Rows give clone size only sometimes, using once, few, many, or a class for an expanded clone.

clone size,J gene,CDR3 length,V gene,D gene,CDR3 protein,CDR3 DNA
NA,TRBJ1-5,13,TRBV4-2,NA,CASSQGTGAPQHF,TGTGCCAGCAGCCAAGGGACGGGGGCACCCCAGCATTTT
NA,TRBJ1-2,13,TRBV12-3/TRBV12-4,NA,CASSLDIYYGYTF,TGTGCCAGCAGTTTAGACATCTACTATGGCTACACCTTC
NA,TRBJ1-2,16,TRBV12-3/TRBV12-4,TRBD1,CASSSPRDSTLYGYTF,TGTGCCAGCAGTTCCCCCCGGGACAGCACCCTCTATGGCTACACCTTC
once,TRBJ1-5,15,TRBV19,NA,CASSSDVRGRQPQHF,TGTGCCAGTAGTTCAGATGTTCGGGGGCGTCAGCCCCAGCATTTT
few,TRBJ2-1,13,TRBV5-1,TRBD2,CASSSSLAGGTFF,TGCGCCAGCAGCTCAAGTTTAGCGGGAGGGACGTTCTTC
NA,TRBJ2-6,16,TRBV7-6,NA,CASSLVEVSGANVLTF,TGTGCCAGCAGTCTTGTAGAGGTTTCTGGGGCCAACGTCCTGACTTTC
NA,TRBJ2-7,15,TRBV10-3,TRBD2,CAISAGLAAAYEQYF,TGTGCCATCAGTGCGGGACTAGCGGCAGCCTACGAGCAGTACTTC
few,TRBJ2-7,16,TRBV7-8,NA,CASSPLSWGSLYEQYF,TGTGCCAGCAGCCCACTTTCCTGGGGTAGTCTGTACGAGCAGTACTTC
NA,TRBJ1-2,16,TRBV7-9,NA,CASSGLRGALNYGYTF,TGTGCCAGCAGCGGCCTCCGGGGGGCCCTAAACTATGGCTACACCTTC
NA,TRBJ2-7,18,TRBV4-1,TRBD2,CASSQESLAGHFSYEQYF,TGCGCCAGCAGCCAAGAAAGTCTAGCGGGCCACTTCTCCTACGAGCAGTACTTC
NA,TRBJ2-7,14,TRBV25-1,TRBD1,CASLDHRGRDEQYF,TGTGCCAGCCTCGACCACAGGGGGCGCGACGAGCAGTACTTC
NA,TRBJ1-2,12,TRBV5-1,NA,CASSLEGTAYTF,TGCGCCAGCAGCTTGGAAGGGACCGCCTACACCTTC
once,TRBJ2-5,15,TRBV7-3,NA,CASSLQSGQQETQYF,TGTGCCAGCAGCTTACAAAGTGGGCAGCAAGAGACCCAGTACTTC
NA,TRBJ1-6,16,TRBV5-5,TRBD1,CASSLLDRGHHSPLHF,TGTGCCAGCAGCTTACTAGACAGGGGTCATCATTCACCCCTCCACTTT
few,TRBJ2-7,13,TRBV7-2,NA,CASSPPGGYEQYF,TGTGCCAGCTCACCACCGGGCGGTTACGAGCAGTACTTC
NA,TRBJ2-3,13,TRBV7-2,NA,CASSPRNQDTQYF,TGTGCCAGCAGCCCCAGAAACCAAGATACGCAGTATTTT
few,TRBJ2-1,16,TRBV12-3/TRBV12-4,NA,CASSTLSELTYNEQFF,TGTGCCAGCAGTACCCTCAGCGAACTTACGTACAATGAGCAGTTCTTC
NA,TRBJ2-7,16,TRBV5-1,TRBD2,CASSLESSGLSYEQYF,TGCGCCAGCAGCTTGGAGTCTAGCGGGCTCTCCTACGAGCAGTACTTC
NA,TRBJ2-5,18,TRBV5-1,TRBD2,CASSLVGLAGFRKETQYF,TGCGCCAGCAGCTTGGTAGGACTAGCGGGCTTCCGCAAAGAGACCCAGTACTTC
NA,TRBJ2-3,12,TRBV3-1,NA,CASSPEKDTQYF,TGTGCCAGCAGCCCCGAGAAAGATACGCAGTATTTT
NA,TRBJ2-5,15,TRBV3-1,TRBD1,CASSQDTTGVGEQYF,TGTGCCAGCAGCCAAGATACGACAGGGGTCGGGGAGCAGTACTTC
NA,TRBJ2-1,13,TRBV20-1,TRBD2,CSTAGIAYNEQFF,TGCAGTACAGCGGGAATCGCCTACAATGAGCAGTTCTTC
NA,TRBJ2-5,16,TRBV7-6,TRBD1,CASSQAGTGLQETQYF,TGTGCCAGCAGCCAGGCAGGGACAGGCCTACAAGAGACCCAGTACTTC
once,TRBJ2-7,15,TRBV7-2,TRBD2,CASAWASGGSYEQYF,TGTGCCAGCGCTTGGGCCAGCGGGGGATCCTACGAGCAGTACTTC
NA,TRBJ1-6,14,TRBV7-2,TRBD1,CASSSPLTGDPLHF,TGTGCCAGCAGCTCCCCTCTTACAGGGGACCCTCTCCACTTT
NA,TRBJ2-1,17,TRBV5-1,TRBD2,CASSFGLAGASYNEQFF,TGCGCCAGCAGCTTCGGACTAGCGGGAGCTTCCTACAATGAGCAGTTCTTC
NA,TRBJ2-1,14,TRBV30,NA,CAWSVVLGSNEQFF,TGTGCCTGGAGTGTAGTTCTAGGGTCCAATGAGCAGTTCTTC
NA,TRBJ2-2,14,TRBV7-9,NA,CASSATGNTGERFF,TGTGCCAGCAGCGCAACAGGGAACACCGGGGAGCGGTTTTTT
NA,TRBJ1-2,14,TRBV20-1,TRBD1,CSAEAGTGMSGCTF,TGCAGTGCTGAAGCGGGGACAGGGATGTCTGGCTGCACCTTC
NA,TRBJ2-1,14,TRBV20-1,NA,CSATLAGAHNEQFF,TGCAGTGCCACCTTGGCGGGGGCCCACAATGAGCAGTTCTTC
few,TRBJ2-7,15,TRBV20-1,TRBD2,CSASLSGLAGYEQYF,TGCAGTGCTAGTCTCTCCGGACTAGCGGGGTACGAGCAGTACTTC
NA,TRBJ2-7,12,TRBV7-9,NA,CASSSAHYEQYF,TGTGCCAGCAGCTCCGCCCACTACGAGCAGTACTTC
NA,TRBJ2-4,12,TRBV2,NA,CASSRDSFGQYF,TGTGCCAGCAGTAGGGACTCTTTTGGGCAGTACTTC
NA,TRBJ2-3,14,TRBV6-5,NA,CASRGLPLADTQYF,TGTGCCAGCAGAGGGCTACCCCTTGCAGATACGCAGTATTTT
NA,TRBJ2-5,14,TRBV3-1,NA,CASSQDAIQETQYF,TGTGCCAGCAGCCAAGATGCGATACAAGAGACCCAGTACTTC
NA,TRBJ2-7,15,TRBV13,NA,CASSLGAHQTYEQYF,TGTGCCAGCAGCTTAGGCGCTCACCAAACCTACGAGCAGTACTTC
once,TRBJ2-7,14,TRBV27,TRBD1,CASRPQGARYEQYF,TGTGCCAGCAGACCACAGGGGGCGCGCTACGAGCAGTACTTC
few,TRBJ1-2,13,TRBV29-1,NA,CSVVQGVGDGYTF,TGCAGCGTTGTTCAGGGAGTGGGGGATGGCTACACCTTC
NA,TRBJ2-7,13,TRBV7-3,TRBD2,CASSGGLAGEQYF,TGTGCCAGCAGCGGCGGACTAGCGGGAGAGCAGTACTTC
NA,TRBJ2-1,17,TRBV4-1,TRBD1,CASSQVRDSEFYNEQFF,TGCGCCAGCAGCCAAGTCCGGGACAGCGAGTTTTACAATGAGCAGTTCTTC
NA,TRBJ2-5,13,TRBV20-1,TRBD1,CSAPLRGRETQYF,TGCAGTGCCCCGCTAAGGGGGCGCGAGACCCAGTACTTC
NA,TRBJ2-5,15,TRBV7-2,TRBD2,CASSLEGLGAETQYF,TGTGCCAGCAGCTTAGAGGGACTAGGGGCGGAGACCCAGTACTTC
once,TRBJ1-3,14,TRBV28,NA,CASSTGSSGNTIYF,TGTGCCAGCAGTACGGGCAGCTCTGGAAACACCATATATTTT
NA,TRBJ2-1,17,TRBV10-3,NA,CAISGPEGEGVSNEQFF,TGTGCCATCAGTGGGCCGGAGGGGGAAGGCGTATCAAATGAGCAGTTCTTC
few,TRBJ2-5,13,TRBV5-1,NA,CASTLPPLETQYF,TGCGCCAGCACCCTTCCCCCGTTAGAGACCCAGTACTTC
few,TRBJ2-1,12,TRBV12-5,NA,CASGIRDNEQFF,TGTGCTAGTGGTATCCGGGACAATGAGCAGTTCTTC
few,TRBJ2-5,15,TRBV5-1,NA,CASSLARALQETQYF,TGCGCCAGCAGCTTGGCCAGGGCCCTACAAGAGACCCAGTACTTC
NA,TRBJ2-7,20,TRBV4-1,TRBD1,CASSQQSIPSRSGGYYEQYF,TGCGCCAGCAGCCAGCAATCGATCCCTAGCCGGTCAGGGGGATACTACGAGCAGTACTTC
NA,TRBJ2-1,16,TRBV7-9,NA,CASSTSQESPYNEQFF,TGTGCCAGCTCAACCTCCCAGGAGTCCCCCTACAATGAGCAGTTCTTC
NA,TRBJ2-3,14,TRBV20-1,TRBD1,CSASGTGVVYTQYF,TGCAGTGCGTCCGGGACAGGGGTAGTTTATACGCAGTATTTT
few,TRBJ2-1,16,TRBV4-3,TRBD1,CASSQDTGQVYNEQFF,TGCGCCAGCAGCCAAGATACAGGACAGGTTTACAATGAGCAGTTCTTC
NA,TRBJ2-7,15,TRBV5-1,NA,CASSLEPGSYNEQYF,TGCGCCAGCAGCTTGGAGCCTGGCTCCTACAATGAGCAGTACTTC
NA,TRBJ2-2,14,TRBV15,NA,CATTPFSGTGELFF,TGTGCCACCACCCCTTTTTCGGGCACCGGGGAGCTGTTTTTT
NA,TRBJ2-1,17,TRBV10-3,NA,CAISESRRGTGDNEQFF,TGTGCCATCAGTGAGTCGCGCCGAGGGACGGGGGACAATGAGCAGTTCTTC
NA,TRBJ2-1,14,TRBV5-1,NA,CASSLETWGSEQFF,TGCGCCAGCAGCTTGGAAACGTGGGGAAGTGAGCAGTTCTTC
few,TRBJ2-1,15,TRBV9,TRBD2,CASSVAPAGGSEQFF,TGTGCCAGCAGCGTAGCACCAGCGGGAGGCTCAGAGCAGTTCTTC